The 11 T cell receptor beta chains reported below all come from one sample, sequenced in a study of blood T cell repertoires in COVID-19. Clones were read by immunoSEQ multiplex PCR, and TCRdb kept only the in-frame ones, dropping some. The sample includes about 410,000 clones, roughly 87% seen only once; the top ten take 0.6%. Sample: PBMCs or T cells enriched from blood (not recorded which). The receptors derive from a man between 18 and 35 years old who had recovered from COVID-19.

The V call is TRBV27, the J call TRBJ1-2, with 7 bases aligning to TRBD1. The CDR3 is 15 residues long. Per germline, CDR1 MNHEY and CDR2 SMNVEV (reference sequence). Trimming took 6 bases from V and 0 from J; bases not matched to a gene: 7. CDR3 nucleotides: TGTGCCAGCAGCGGTACAGGGGCCGCTAACTATGGCTACACCTTC. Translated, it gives CASSGTGAANYGYTF.

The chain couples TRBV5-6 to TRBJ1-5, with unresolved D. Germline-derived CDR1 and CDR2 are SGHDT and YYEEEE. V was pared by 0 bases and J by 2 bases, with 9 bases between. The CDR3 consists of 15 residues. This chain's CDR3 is CASSLGAPGNQPQHF. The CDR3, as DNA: TGTGCCAGCAGCTTGGGGGCGCCGGGCAATCAGCCCCAGCATTTT. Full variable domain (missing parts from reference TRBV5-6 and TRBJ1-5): DAGVTQSPTHLIKTRGQQVTLRCSPKSGHDTVSWYQQALGQGPQFIFQYYEEEERQRGNFPDRFSGHQFPNYSSELNVNALLLGDSALYLCASSLGAPGNQPQHFGDGTRLSIL.

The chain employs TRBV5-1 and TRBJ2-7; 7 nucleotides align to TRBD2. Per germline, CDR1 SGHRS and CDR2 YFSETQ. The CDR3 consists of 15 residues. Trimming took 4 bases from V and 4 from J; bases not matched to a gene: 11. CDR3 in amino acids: CASSKETSDRYEQYF. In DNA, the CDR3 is TGCGCCAGCAGCAAGGAAACTAGCGACCGATACGAGCAGTACTTC.

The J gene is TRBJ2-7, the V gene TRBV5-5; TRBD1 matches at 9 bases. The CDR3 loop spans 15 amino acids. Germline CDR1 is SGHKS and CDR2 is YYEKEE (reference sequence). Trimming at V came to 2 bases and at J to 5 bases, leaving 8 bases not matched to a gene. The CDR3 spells CASSLPGQGPHEQYF. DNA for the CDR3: TGTGCCAGCAGCTTACCGGGACAGGGTCCCCACGAGCAGTACTTC. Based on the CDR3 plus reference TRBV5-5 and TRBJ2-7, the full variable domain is DAGVTQSPTHLIKTRGQQVTLRCSPISGHKSVSWYQQVLGQGPQFIFQYYEKEERGRGNFPDRFSARQFPNYSSELNVNALLLGDSALYLCASSLPGQGPHEQYFGPGTRLTVT.

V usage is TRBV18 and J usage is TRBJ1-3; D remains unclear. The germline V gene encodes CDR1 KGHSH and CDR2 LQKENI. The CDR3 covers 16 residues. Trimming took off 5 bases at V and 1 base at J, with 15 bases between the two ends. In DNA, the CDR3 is TGTGCCAGCTCAGCCCCGGGGAGAGTGTCTGGAAACACCATATATTTT. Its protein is CASSAPGRVSGNTIYF.

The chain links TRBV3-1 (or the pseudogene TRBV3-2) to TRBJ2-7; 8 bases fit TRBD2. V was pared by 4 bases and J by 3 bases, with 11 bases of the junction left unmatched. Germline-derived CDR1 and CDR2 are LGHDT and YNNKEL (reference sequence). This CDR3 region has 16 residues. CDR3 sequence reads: CASSLTPLAGGYEQYF. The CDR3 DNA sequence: TGTGCCAGCAGCCTCACACCGCTGGCGGGGGGCTACGAGCAGTACTTC.

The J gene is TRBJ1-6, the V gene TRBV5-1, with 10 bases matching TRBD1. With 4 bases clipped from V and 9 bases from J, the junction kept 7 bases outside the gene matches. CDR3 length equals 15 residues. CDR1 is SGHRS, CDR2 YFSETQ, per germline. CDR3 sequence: CASSPRTGGGSPLHF. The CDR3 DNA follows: TGCGCCAGCAGCCCTAGGACAGGGGGAGGTTCACCCCTCCACTTT.

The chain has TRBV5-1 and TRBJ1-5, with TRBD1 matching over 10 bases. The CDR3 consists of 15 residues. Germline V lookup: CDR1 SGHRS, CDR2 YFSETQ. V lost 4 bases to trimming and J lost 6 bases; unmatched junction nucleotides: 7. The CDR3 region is CASSPGQGIGQPQHF. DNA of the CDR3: TGCGCCAGCAGCCCGGGACAGGGGATAGGTCAGCCCCAGCATTTT. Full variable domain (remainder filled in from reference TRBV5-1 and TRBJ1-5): KAGVTQTPRYLIKTRGQQVTLSCSPISGHRSVSWYQQTPGQGLQFLFEYFSETQRNKGNFPGRFSGRQFSNSRSEMNVSTLELGDSALYLCASSPGQGIGQPQHFGDGTRLSIL.

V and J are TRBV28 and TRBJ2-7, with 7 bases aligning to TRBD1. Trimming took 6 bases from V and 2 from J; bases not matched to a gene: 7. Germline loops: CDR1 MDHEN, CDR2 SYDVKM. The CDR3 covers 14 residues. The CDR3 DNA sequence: TGTGCCAGCAGCCGCGGACAGGTTGCCTACGAGCAGTACTTC. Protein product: CASSRGQVAYEQYF.

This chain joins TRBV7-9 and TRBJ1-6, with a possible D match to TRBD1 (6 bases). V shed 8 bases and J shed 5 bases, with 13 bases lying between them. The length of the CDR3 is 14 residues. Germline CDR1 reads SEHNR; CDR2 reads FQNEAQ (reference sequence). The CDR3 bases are TGTGCCAGCGGGGCAGGGGATAATAATTCACCCCTCCACTTT. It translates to CASGAGDNNSPLHF.

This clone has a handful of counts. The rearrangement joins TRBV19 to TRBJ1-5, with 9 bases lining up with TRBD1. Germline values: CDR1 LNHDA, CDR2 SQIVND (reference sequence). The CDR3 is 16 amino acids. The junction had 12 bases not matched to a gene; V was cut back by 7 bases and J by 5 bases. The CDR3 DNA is TGTGCCAGTACCCTCCACAGGGGGCACTACGATCAGCCCCAGCATTTT. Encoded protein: CASTLHRGHYDQPQHF.